This entry lists 22 T cell receptor beta chains sequenced from one sample in a study of cytomegalovirus exposure and HLA in healthy donors. Produced via immunoSEQ multiplex PCR; TCRdb's table is partial and in-frame only. In the table there are about 220,000 clones, 75% to 95% of which are singletons. The source material was PBMCs. The origin of the receptors is a woman aged 18-29 years in good health and CMV-seronegative.

This clone was found once. This chain uses TRBV29-1 with TRBJ2-5; 10 nucleotides match TRBD2. CDR1 is SQVTM, CDR2 ANQGSEA, per germline. The CDR3 spans 14 residues. Germline trimming cut 7 bases from V and 4 bases from J; bases unmatched to any gene: 9. CDR3 DNA: TGCAGCGCTCTAGCGGGAGAGGGGGGAGAGACCCAGTACTTC. This codes for CSALAGEGGETQYF.

The chain uses TRBV5-1 and TRBJ2-4, with D hard to call. V was pared by 0 bases and J by 8 bases, with 12 bases between. This CDR3 spans 14 amino acids. Looked up from germline, CDR1 is SGHRS and CDR2 is YFSETQ. This CDR3 is CASSLALSSDIQYF. CDR3 in DNA: TGCGCCAGCAGCTTGGCCCTAAGTAGTGACATTCAGTACTTC.

The V gene is TRBV5-6, the J gene TRBJ1-2; possible D gene TRBD1, 5 bases. This CDR3 region has 18 residues. V dropped 0 bases and J dropped 4 bases, with 22 bases sitting between them. CDR1 is SGHDT, CDR2 YYEEEE, per germline. The CDR3 nucleotides are TGTGCCAGCAGCTTGGTAGTTATCGAGGGGAGGCGACCCTATGGCTACACCTTC. It specifies CASSLVVIEGRRPYGYTF.

V is TRBV5-5 and J is TRBJ2-2; no reliable D call. This CDR3 comprises 15 residues. The V end lost 3 bases, the J end lost 7 bases, and 16 bases lay between the germline ends. In germline, CDR1 is SGHKS, CDR2 YYEKEE (reference sequence). The CDR3, as DNA: TGTGCCAGCAGCTCTCAGGTTTCTAAGGACGGGGAGCTGTTTTTT. Translating it yields CASSSQVSKDGELFF.

The chain employs TRBV7-3 and TRBJ2-1; TRBD2 aligns across 9 bases. V gave up 1 base and J gave up 9 bases; unmatched junction bases: 1. Germline V gene lookup returns CDR1 SGHTA and CDR2 FQGTGA. The CDR3 contains 13 residues. The CDR3 protein is CASSLILAGEQFF. CDR3 in DNA: TGTGCCAGCAGCTTAATACTAGCGGGTGAGCAGTTCTTC.

The chain combines TRBV7-2 with TRBJ2-1, with TRBD2 matching over 10 bases. CDR1 and CDR2 (germline): SGHTA, FQGNSA. The junction had 2 bases not matched to a gene; V was cut back by 2 bases and J by 4 bases. This CDR3 has 15 residues. CDR3 in DNA: TGTGCCAGCAGCTTACTAGCGGGAGAGTACAATGAGCAGTTCTTC. Its protein is CASSLLAGEYNEQFF.

The rearrangement uses TRBV5-1 and TRBJ2-3; 9 bases fit TRBD2. This CDR3 has 14 amino acids. J lost 3 bases, V lost 5 bases, and 4 bases had no gene match. Germline V gives CDR1 SGHRS, CDR2 YFSETQ. The CDR3 DNA follows: TGCGCCAGCAGTATAGCGGGAGTAACAGATACGCAGTATTTT. The encoded protein is CASSIAGVTDTQYF.

The chain carries TRBV5-1 and TRBJ2-7, with 8 bases lining up with TRBD2. CDR3 length equals 21 residues. CDR1 and CDR2 (germline): SGHRS, YFSETQ. The V and J ends lost 4 bases and 5 bases, in that order; junction bases with no gene match: 29. The CDR3 sequence is CASSRGGWAGTPLRGPHEQYF. CDR3 DNA sequence: TGCGCCAGCAGCCGGGGGGGCTGGGCCGGAACCCCCCTCAGAGGTCCCCACGAGCAGTACTTC.

This clone was observed a few times. The chain links TRBV5-1 to TRBJ2-7; no clear D. The V gene lost 1 base and the J gene lost 2 bases, with 7 bases spanning the gap. CDR1 and CDR2 (germline): SGHRS, YFSETQ. The CDR3 contains 13 residues. The DNA for the CDR3 is TGCGCCAGCAGCTTGATAAGAGCCTACGAGCAGTACTTC. Its protein is CASSLIRAYEQYF. The variable domain in full, completed from reference TRBV5-1 and TRBJ2-7, reads KAGVTQTPRYLIKTRGQQVTLSCSPISGHRSVSWYQQTPGQGLQFLFEYFSETQRNKGNFPGRFSGRQFSNSRSEMNVSTLELGDSALYLCASSLIRAYEQYFGPGTRLTVT.

This clone came up once. The chain joins TRBV6-5 to TRBJ2-1; 7 bases fit TRBD1. The J segment lost 7 bases and the V segment lost 6 bases, leaving 9 bases of the junction unmatched. This CDR3 is built from 14 residues. Germline V gene data show CDR1 as MNHEY and CDR2 as SVGAGI. CDR3 protein: CASSRDSTYNEQFF. CDR3 in DNA: TGTGCCAGCAGCCGGGACAGTACATATAATGAGCAGTTCTTC.

The J gene is TRBJ2-3, the V gene TRBV11-2, with TRBD1 as a possible D gene (6 bases). The CDR3 sequence is 16 residues long. CDR1 SGHAT and CDR2 FQNNGV come from the germline V gene. V dropped 4 bases and J dropped 1 base, with 15 bases sitting between them. The CDR3 loop reads CASSSTTGPGTDTQYF. The CDR3 region has the DNA TGTGCCAGCAGCTCAACCACAGGGCCAGGCACAGATACGCAGTATTTT.

The rearrangement uses TRBV11-2 and TRBJ1-6, with 7 bases aligning to TRBD1. The V and J ends lost 5 bases and 7 bases, in that order; junction bases with no gene match: 8. Germline CDR1 and CDR2: SGHAT and FQNNGV. This CDR3 is 15 amino acids long. The CDR3 region is CASSTPGQFNSPLHF. The CDR3 nucleotides read TGTGCCAGCAGCACACCGGGACAGTTCAATTCACCCCTCCACTTT.

V is TRBV6-5 and J is TRBJ1-5, with D possibly being TRBD1 (5 bases). Per germline, CDR1 MNHEY and CDR2 SVGAGI. The CDR3 is 15 residues long. Between the trimmed V and J ends, which lost 0 bases and 5 bases, there was a span of 11 bases. The chain's CDR3 is CASSYSGAPDQPQHF. For the CDR3, the DNA is TGTGCCAGCAGTTACTCTGGGGCACCAGATCAGCCCCAGCATTTT.

The sample holds one count of this clone. The chain recombines TRBV6-5 with TRBJ2-7, with D possibly being TRBD1 (5 bases). Trimming took 1 base from V and 4 from J, leaving 11 bases between them. CDR3 length equals 14 residues. Germline V gene data show CDR1 as MNHEY and CDR2 as SVGAGI. The CDR3 spells CASSYYKGSYEQYF. CDR3 sequence (DNA): TGTGCCAGCAGTTACTACAAGGGGTCGTACGAGCAGTACTTC.

This clone was recorded once. V usage is TRBV11-2 and J usage is TRBJ2-1; TRBD1 agrees at 10 bases. After removal of 1 base from V and 8 bases from J, the junction contained 8 bases not matched to a gene. The length of the CDR3 is 16 residues. CDR1 and CDR2 (germline): SGHAT, FQNNGV. This chain's CDR3 is CASSLGRDRGSDEQFF. CDR3 coding DNA: TGTGCCAGCAGCTTAGGCCGGGACAGGGGTAGCGATGAGCAGTTCTTC.

The chain has TRBV6-5 and TRBJ1-5; 10 nucleotides agree with TRBD1. CDR3 length: 14 residues. V dropped 5 bases and J dropped 7; count of bases not matched to a gene: 5. The germline gives CDR1 MNHEY, CDR2 SVGAGI. CDR3 in DNA: TGTGCCAGCAGTCTCGGACAGGGGGGACAGCCCCAGCATTTT. This gives the protein CASSLGQGGQPQHF.

The gene calls are TRBV5-1 and TRBJ2-3; no reliable D call. The germline V gene encodes CDR1 SGHRS and CDR2 YFSETQ. The CDR3 is 14 amino acids. Trimming stripped 0 bases from V and 3 bases from J, with 8 bases between. The CDR3 loop reads CASSLGVATDTQYF. The DNA for the CDR3 is TGCGCCAGCAGCTTGGGAGTAGCTACAGATACGCAGTATTTT. Using reference TRBV5-1 and TRBJ2-3 for the parts outside the CDR3, the full variable domain is KAGVTQTPRYLIKTRGQQVTLSCSPISGHRSVSWYQQTPGQGLQFLFEYFSETQRNKGNFPGRFSGRQFSNSRSEMNVSTLELGDSALYLCASSLGVATDTQYFGPGTRLTVL.

In this sample, this clone turned up a few times. The V and J genes are TRBV2 and TRBJ2-7; a possible D gene is TRBD2 (6 bases). The V gene lost 3 bases and the J gene lost 9 bases, with 9 bases spanning the gap. This CDR3 is 11 amino acids long. Germline assignment: CDR1 SNHLY and CDR2 FYNNEI. CDR3 region: CASSDGSLQYF. The CDR3 coding sequence is TGTGCCAGCAGTGACGGGAGTTTGCAGTACTTC.

The chain recombines TRBV18 with TRBJ2-1; 12 nucleotides match TRBD2. Germline V CDR1 and CDR2: KGHSH, LQKENI. The CDR3 extends over 19 amino acids. The J segment lost 2 bases and the V segment lost 0 bases, leaving 8 bases of the junction unmatched. The CDR3 reads CASSPPSTSGSGPYNEQFF. The DNA of the CDR3 is TGTGCCAGCTCACCACCTTCGACTAGCGGGAGTGGACCCTACAATGAGCAGTTCTTC.

The chain joins TRBV20-1 to TRBJ2-1; D might be TRBD2 (5 bases). The CDR3 totals 10 residues. Germline-derived CDR1 and CDR2 are DFQATT and SNEGSKA (reference sequence). V lost 5 bases, J lost 12 bases, and 11 bases lay in between. CDR3 region: CSAAAGGQFF. The DNA for the CDR3 is TGCAGTGCTGCGGCGGGTGGGCAGTTCTTC.

The chain combines TRBV7-9 with TRBJ1-4, with D unclear. Germline CDR1 reads SEHNR; CDR2 reads FQNEAQ (reference sequence). This CDR3 has 12 residues. V was shortened by 4 bases and J by 6 bases, with 6 bases between the two germline ends. CDR3 in DNA: TGTGCCAGCAGCTCGTTCGATGAAAAACTGTTTTTT. This gives the protein CASSSFDEKLFF.

The chain links TRBV29-1 to TRBJ2-3, with a tentative D call TRBD1 (5 bases). The CDR3 is 15 amino acids. V dropped 8 bases and J dropped 1 base, with 19 bases sitting between them. Looked up from germline, CDR1 is SQVTM and CDR2 is ANQGSEA. CDR3 nucleotides: TGCAGCTTCAAACGACGACAGAGTGGCACAGATACGCAGTATTTT. Protein: CSFKRRQSGTDTQYF.